This T cell receptor (beta chain) was sequenced during a study of CD8 T cells in ankylosing spondylitis. Via MiXCR, TCRdb re-called the 5' RACE reads, giving one row per CDR3 protein. The data hold some 240,000 distinct CDR3 sequences, with 20% to 30% observed a single time. The material sequenced was blood, either unsorted or a sorted T cell fraction (not recorded which). This receptor was identified in a male donor with ankylosing spondylitis or in good health (not recorded which).

CDR3 nucleotides: TGTGCCAGCAGCCCTAAAGGGGAGATATACAATGAGCAGTTCTTC. Translation gives CASSPKGEIYNEQFF. The rearrangement links TRBV4-2 to TRBJ2-1; perhaps D is TRBD1 or TRBD2 (5 bases each). With 4 bases removed from V and 4 bases from J, the gap between germline ends came to 14 bases. Per the germline V gene, CDR1 is LGHNA and CDR2 is YNFKEQ. The length of the CDR3 is 15 residues.